Below, one T cell receptor beta chain is given with its context. The CDR3 spans 13 residues. V lost 2 bases to trimming and J lost 7 bases, with 10 bases between them. Per the germline V gene, CDR1 is SGHRS and CDR2 is YFSETQ. The sample originates from a study of shared clonotypes between healthy human individuals. TCRdb keeps only in-frame clones here, not all; method: immunoSEQ multiplex PCR. The sample carries 700,000 to 950,000 clones, about 96% recorded once. Terminally differentiated effector memory CD45RA+ cells were excluded by CCR7 positive selection of CD45RO-negative cells. The TCR sequence derives from a man aged 25-45 years in good health. This chain joins TRBV5-1 and TRBJ1-5; D is undetermined. The sample comprised naive CD8+ T cells sorted from blood. In nucleotides, the CDR3 is TGCGCCAGCAGCTTTGGGTTGGGCCAGCCCCAGCATTTT. Protein sequence: CASSFGLGQPQHF.